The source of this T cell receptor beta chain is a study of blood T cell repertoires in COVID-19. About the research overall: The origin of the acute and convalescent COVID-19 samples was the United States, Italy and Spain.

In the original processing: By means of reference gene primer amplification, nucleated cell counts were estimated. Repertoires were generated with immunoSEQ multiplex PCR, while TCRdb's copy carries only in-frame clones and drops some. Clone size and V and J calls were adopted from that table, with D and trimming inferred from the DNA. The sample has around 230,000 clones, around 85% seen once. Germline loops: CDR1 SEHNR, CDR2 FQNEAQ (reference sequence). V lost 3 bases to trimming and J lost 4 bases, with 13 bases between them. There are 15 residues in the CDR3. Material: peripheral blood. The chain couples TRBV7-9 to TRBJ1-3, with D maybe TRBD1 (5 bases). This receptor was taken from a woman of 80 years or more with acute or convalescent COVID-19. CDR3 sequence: CASSLAGSKGNTIYF. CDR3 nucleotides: TGTGCCAGCAGCTTGGCAGGGTCGAAAGGAAACACCATATATTTT.